Sequencing of this T cell receptor (beta chain) was carried out in a study of regulatory T cells in long-lasting Graves disease. Study outcomes and limitations: TRBV28, TRBJ1-2 and TRBJ2-5 emerged as the favored segments in persistent disease.

Germline V gene lookup returns CDR1 SGHAT and CDR2 FQNNGV. J lost 6 bases, V lost 2 bases, and 15 bases had no gene match. The CDR3 runs 18 residues. Worth noting for this clonotype: Its antigen is undetermined.

Libraries of TCR beta came from iRepertoire HTBI primers plus Arm-PCR of CDR3 regions. Original data processing: From all samples, identification returned 14 TRBJ and 60 to 80 TRBV segments. TCRdb re-called the multiplex PCR reads through MiXCR, storing one row per CDR3 protein. TCRdb, not the authors, supplied the V and J calls. The table has around 430,000 distinct CDR3 sequences, approximately 23% seen once; the top ten hold under 15%. As for time point: persistent/refractory GD, antithyroid drugs over 5 years with positive TRAb. PBMC-derived RNA was used for the TCR library. The clonotype comes from a female donor with Graves disease. The V and J genes are TRBV11-2 and TRBJ1-4; 7 nucleotides line up with TRBD1. This specimen was peripheral blood mononuclear cells (PBMCs), taken when the disease was refractory, from a patient treated with antithyroid drugs. CDR3 region: CASSLNPGTAYSHEKLFF. DNA of the CDR3: TGTGCCAGCAGCTTAAATCCCGGGACAGCGTACAGTCATGAAAAACTGTTTTTT.